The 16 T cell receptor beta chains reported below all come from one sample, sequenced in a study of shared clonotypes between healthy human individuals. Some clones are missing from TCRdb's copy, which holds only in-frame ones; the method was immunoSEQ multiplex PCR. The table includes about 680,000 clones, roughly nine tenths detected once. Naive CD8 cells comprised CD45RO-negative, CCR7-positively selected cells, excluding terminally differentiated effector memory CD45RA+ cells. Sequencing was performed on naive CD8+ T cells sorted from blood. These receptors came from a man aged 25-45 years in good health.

The CDR3: CASSSLTGRETQYF. The CDR3 DNA reads TGTGCCAGCAGCTCATTGACAGGGAGGGAGACCCAGTACTTC. This chain joins TRBV7-2 and TRBJ2-5, with D perhaps TRBD1 (7 bases). This CDR3 has 14 amino acids. Germline V lookup: CDR1 SGHTA, CDR2 FQGNSA. Trimming shortened V by 4 bases and J by 5 bases, and 14 bases separated the two germline ends.

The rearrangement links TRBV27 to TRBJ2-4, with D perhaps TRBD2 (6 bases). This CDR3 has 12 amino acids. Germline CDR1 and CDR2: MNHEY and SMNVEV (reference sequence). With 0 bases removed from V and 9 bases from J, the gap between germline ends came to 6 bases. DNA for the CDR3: TGTGCCAGCAGTTTATCGGGGGGCATTCAGTACTTC. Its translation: CASSLSGGIQYF.

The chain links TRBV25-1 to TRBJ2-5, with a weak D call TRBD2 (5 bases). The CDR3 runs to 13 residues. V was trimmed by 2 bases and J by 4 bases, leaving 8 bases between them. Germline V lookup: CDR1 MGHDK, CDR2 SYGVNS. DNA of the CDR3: TGTGCCAGCAGTGAACGGGGTCTAGAGACCCAGTACTTC. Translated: CASSERGLETQYF.

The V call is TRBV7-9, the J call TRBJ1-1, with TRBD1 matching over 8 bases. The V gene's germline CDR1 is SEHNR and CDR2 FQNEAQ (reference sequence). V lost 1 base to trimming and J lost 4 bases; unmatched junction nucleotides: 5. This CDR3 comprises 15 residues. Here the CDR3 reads CASSLVATGATEAFF. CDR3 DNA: TGTGCCAGCAGCTTAGTGGCGACAGGGGCCACTGAAGCTTTCTTT.

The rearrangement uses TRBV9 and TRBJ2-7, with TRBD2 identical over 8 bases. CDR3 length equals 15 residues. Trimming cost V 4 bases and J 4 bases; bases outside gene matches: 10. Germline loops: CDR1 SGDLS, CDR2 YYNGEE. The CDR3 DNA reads TGTGCCAGCAGCAGCTTTCGGGAGGGCGAGTACGAGCAGTACTTC. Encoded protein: CASSSFREGEYEQYF.

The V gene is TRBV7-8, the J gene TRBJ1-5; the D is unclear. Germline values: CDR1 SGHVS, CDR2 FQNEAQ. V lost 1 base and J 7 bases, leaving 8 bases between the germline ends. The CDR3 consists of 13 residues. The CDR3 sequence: CASSLELRQPQHF. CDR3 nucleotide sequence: TGTGCCAGCAGCTTAGAATTGCGGCAGCCCCAGCATTTT.

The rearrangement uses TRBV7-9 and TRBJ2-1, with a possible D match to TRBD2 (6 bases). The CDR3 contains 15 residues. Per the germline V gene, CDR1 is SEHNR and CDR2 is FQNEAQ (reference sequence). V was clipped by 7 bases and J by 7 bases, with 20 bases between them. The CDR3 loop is CASTISGELGNEQFF. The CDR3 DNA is TGTGCCAGCACCATTAGCGGAGAGCTTGGGAATGAGCAGTTCTTC.

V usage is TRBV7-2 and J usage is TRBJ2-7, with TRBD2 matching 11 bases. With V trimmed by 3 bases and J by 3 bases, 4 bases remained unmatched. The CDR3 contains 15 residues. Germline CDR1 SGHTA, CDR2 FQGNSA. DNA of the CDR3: TGTGCCAGCAGCTTGGGGACTAGCGGACGCTACGAGCAGTACTTC. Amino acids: CASSLGTSGRYEQYF.

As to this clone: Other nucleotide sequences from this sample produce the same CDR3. CDR3 sequence reads: CASSLDGSSYNEQFF. The CDR3 DNA follows: TGTGCCAGCAGCTTAGACGGGAGTTCGTACAATGAGCAGTTCTTC. The chain has TRBV7-9 and TRBJ2-1; D perhaps matches TRBD2 (6 bases). The CDR3 extends over 15 amino acids. V was trimmed by 1 base and J by 4 bases, leaving 11 bases between them. Germline lookup yields CDR1 SEHNR and CDR2 FQNEAQ (reference sequence).

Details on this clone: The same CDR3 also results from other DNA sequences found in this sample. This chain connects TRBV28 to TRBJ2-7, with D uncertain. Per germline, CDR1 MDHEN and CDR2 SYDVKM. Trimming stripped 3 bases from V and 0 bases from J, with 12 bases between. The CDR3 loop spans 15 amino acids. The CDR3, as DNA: TGTGCCAGCAGTTTGCTAGGGCAATCCTCCTACGAGCAGTACTTC. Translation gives CASSLLGQSSYEQYF.

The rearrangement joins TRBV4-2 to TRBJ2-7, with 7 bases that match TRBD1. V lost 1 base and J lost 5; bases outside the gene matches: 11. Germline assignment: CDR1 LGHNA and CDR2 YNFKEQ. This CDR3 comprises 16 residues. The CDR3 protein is CASSQADRALLDEQYF. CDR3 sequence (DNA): TGTGCCAGCAGCCAAGCTGACAGGGCCCTCCTCGACGAGCAGTACTTC.

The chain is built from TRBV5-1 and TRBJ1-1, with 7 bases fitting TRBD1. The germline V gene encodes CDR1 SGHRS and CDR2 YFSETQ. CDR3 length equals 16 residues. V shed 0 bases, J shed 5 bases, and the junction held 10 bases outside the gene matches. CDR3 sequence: CASSLGQGESGTEAFF. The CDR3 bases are TGCGCCAGCAGCTTGGGCCAGGGGGAATCGGGTACTGAAGCTTTCTTT.

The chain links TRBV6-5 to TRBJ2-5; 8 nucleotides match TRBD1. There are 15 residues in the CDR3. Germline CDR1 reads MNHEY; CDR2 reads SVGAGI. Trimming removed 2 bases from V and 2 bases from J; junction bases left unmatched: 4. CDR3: CASSYRTGWQETQYF. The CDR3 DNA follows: TGTGCCAGCAGTTACAGGACAGGGTGGCAAGAGACCCAGTACTTC.

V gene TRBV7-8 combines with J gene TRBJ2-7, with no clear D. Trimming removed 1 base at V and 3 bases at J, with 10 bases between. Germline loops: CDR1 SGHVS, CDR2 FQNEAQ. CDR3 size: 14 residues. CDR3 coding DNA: TGTGCCAGCAGCTTAGTGGGCACCAACTACGAGCAGTACTTC. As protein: CASSLVGTNYEQYF.

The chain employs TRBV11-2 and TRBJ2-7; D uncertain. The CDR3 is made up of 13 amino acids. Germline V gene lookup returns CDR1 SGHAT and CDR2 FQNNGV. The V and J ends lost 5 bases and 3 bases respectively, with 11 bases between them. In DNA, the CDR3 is TGTGCCAGCAGCGAAAGGCGGATCTACGAGCAGTACTTC. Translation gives CASSERRIYEQYF.

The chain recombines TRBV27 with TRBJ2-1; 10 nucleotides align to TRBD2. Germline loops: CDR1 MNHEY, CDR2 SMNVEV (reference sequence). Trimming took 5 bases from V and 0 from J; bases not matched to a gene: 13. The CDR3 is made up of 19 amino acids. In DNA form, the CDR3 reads TGTGCCAGCAGTCCGAACGGACTAGCGGACATGTCCTCCTACAATGAGCAGTTCTTC. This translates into CASSPNGLADMSSYNEQFF.